Given below is one T cell receptor (beta chain) in context. These data originate in a study of blood T cell repertoires in COVID-19. At the level of the study: The samples span acute and convalescent COVID-19 from the United States, Italy and Spain. The cDNA or gDNA used as material had been derived from T cells, B-cell-depleted T cells, or PBMCs.

Study processing details: Amplification from reference gene primers served as the basis for estimated nucleated cell counts. The table came from immunoSEQ multiplex PCR; TCRdb's copy has only in-frame clones and leaves some out. Clone size and V and J calls were adopted from that table, with D and trimming inferred from the DNA. This sample has about 120,000 clones, with over 75% found just once. V lost 3 bases and J lost 4, with 13 bases in between. From germline, CDR1 is DFQATT and CDR2 SNEGSKA (reference sequence). The CDR3 totals 14 residues. The rearrangement links TRBV20-1 to TRBJ1-3, with D hard to call. This clonotype originated in a man aged 55 to 70 with active or convalescent COVID-19. Sequencing was performed on peripheral blood. CDR3 region: CSASEGAGGNTIYF. CDR3 nucleotides: TGCAGTGCTAGTGAGGGAGCAGGAGGAAACACCATATATTTT.